These 21 T cell receptor beta chains were sequenced from one sample in a study of CD8+CD57+ T cells in acquired aplastic anemia. Patients chosen for sequencing had shown CD8+CD57+ cell expansion by flow cytometry. For CDR3 and TCR beta VDJ profiling, genomic DNA was the template used. TCRdb redid the calling of the reads with MiXCR, one entry per CDR3 protein. The table includes some 160,000 distinct CDR3 sequences, around 48% detected once. The sample comprised sorted CD4+, CD8+, or CD8+CD57+ T cells (not recorded which) from PBMCs. The source is a human donor with aplastic anemia.

Regarding this clonotype: At one end, the junction sequence differs from germline, possibly due to a read error. This chain joins TRBV2 and TRBJ2-1; D is unclear. This CDR3 spans 14 amino acids. The germline V gene encodes CDR1 SNHLY and CDR2 FYNNEI. This chain's CDR3 is CASSRRSSYNEQLF. The CDR3 nucleotides are TGTGCCAGCAGCCGGCGGTCCTCCTACAATGAGCAGCTCTTC.

At least ten counts were recorded for this clonotype. The gene calls are TRBV12-3 or TRBV12-4 and TRBJ2-1, with D possibly TRBD2 on 6 matching bases. This CDR3 is built from 18 residues. Trimming cost V 1 base and J 4 bases, with 20 bases left between them. CDR3 DNA sequence: TGTGCCAGCAGTTTAGTTGGGGCTGTGTCTAGCGATTACAATGAGCAGTTCTTC. Translated, it gives CASSLVGAVSSDYNEQFF.

The chain combines TRBV11-2 with TRBJ1-5; D may be TRBD1 (5 bases). The CDR3 loop spans 17 amino acids. CDR1 and CDR2 from the germline V gene are SGHAT and FQNNGV. The V gene lost 6 bases and the J gene lost 2 bases, with 20 bases spanning the gap. The CDR3 DNA reads TGTGCCAGCAGGGTAAGGGGTTGGGGGTCGGGCAATCAGCCCCAGCATTTT. Translated: CASRVRGWGSGNQPQHF.

The chain recombines TRBV7-3 with TRBJ2-7; tentative D call: TRBD2 (5 bases). The DNA end favors TRBJ2-5, so the J call may be wrong. The CDR3 extends over 14 amino acids. In germline, CDR1 is SGHTA, CDR2 FQGTGA. CDR3 amino acids: CASSLSGIEETQYF. The CDR3 DNA reads TGTGCCAGCAGCTTGTCCGGGATTGAAGAGACCCAGTACTTC.

The J gene is TRBJ2-3, the V gene TRBV4-2; 11 nucleotides match TRBD2. Germline loops: CDR1 LGHNA, CDR2 YNFKEQ. CDR3 length equals 17 residues. After removal of 6 bases from V and 0 bases from J, the junction contained 8 bases not matched to a gene. The CDR3 DNA reads as TGTGCCAGCAGTGGTAGCGGGAGGGCCAGAAGCACAGATACGCAGTATTTT. Translating gives CASSGSGRARSTDTQYF.

A word on this clonotype: A read error may explain this, as a much larger clone is one base away. The rearrangement joins TRBV6-4 to TRBJ1-1, with D tentatively TRBD1 (6 bases). There are 15 residues in the CDR3. CDR1 is MRHNA, CDR2 SNTAGT, per germline. The DNA for the CDR3 is TGTGCCAGCAGGGCCGACGGGACAACGAACACTGTAGCTTTCTTT. Translation gives CASRADGTTNTVAFF.

This clonotype has just a few counts. The final CDR3 position lacks the conserved phenylalanine or tryptophan, pointing to a likely read error. J is TRBJ2-5 and V is TRBV5-5; D unclear. V lost 5 bases and J 5 bases, leaving 13 bases between the germline ends. The germline CDR1 and CDR2 sequences are SGHKS and YYEKEE (reference sequence). The CDR3 is made up of 13 amino acids. The CDR3 DNA reads TGTGCCAGCAGTTCCCCAGGAGAGGAGACCCAGTACTCC. Amino acids: CASSSPGEETQYS.

This clonotype has a count of ten or more. The chain links TRBV4-2 to TRBJ1-1, with 7 nucleotides matching TRBD1. V was clipped by 2 bases and J by 0 bases; unmatched bases: 6. The germline CDR1 and CDR2 sequences are LGHNA and YNFKEQ. This CDR3 is 16 amino acids long. The CDR3 region has the DNA TGTGCCAGCAGCCAATCACCGGGACAGATGAACACTGAAGCTTTCTTT. Protein sequence: CASSQSPGQMNTEAFF.

This clonotype was seen many times. The chain joins TRBV6-5 to TRBJ1-3; D remains ambiguous. The V gene's germline CDR1 is MNHEY and CDR2 SVGAGI. The CDR3 covers 13 residues. V shed 1 base and J shed 8 bases, with 9 bases lying between them. CDR3 residues: CASSYFRSDTIYF. Written as DNA, the CDR3 is TGTGCCAGCAGTTACTTCAGGTCAGACACCATATATTTT.

This clonotype was detected ten times or more. The chain carries TRBV6-1 and TRBJ1-6, with 7 positions matching TRBD1. The CDR3 runs to 15 residues. Germline V gives CDR1 MNHNS, CDR2 SASEGT. V was clipped by 6 bases and J by 4 bases; unmatched bases: 6. The CDR3 loop is CASSTRDSYNSPLHF. As DNA, the CDR3 is TGTGCCAGCAGCACCCGGGACAGTTATAATTCACCCCTCCACTTT.

In its sample, this clonotype was seen once. The genes are TRBV7-9 and TRBJ2-3; D is ambiguous. Trimming removed 3 bases from V and 3 bases from J, with 7 bases in between. CDR1 and CDR2 from the germline V gene are SEHNR and FQNEAQ (reference sequence). This CDR3 is 13 amino acids long. The CDR3 DNA is TGTGCCAGCAGCTTTACCGAGACAGATACGCAGTATTTT. Its translation is CASSFTETDTQYF.

As to this clonotype: This may be a read error: a much more frequent sequence differs by one nucleotide. The J gene is TRBJ2-4, the V gene TRBV20-1; D unclear. Trimming shortened V by 6 bases and J by 0 bases, and 18 bases separated the two germline ends. The germline gives CDR1 DFQATT, CDR2 SNEGSKA (reference sequence). The CDR3 totals 16 residues. The DNA for the CDR3 is TGCAGTGCAGAGAAAAGGGATTCCCTAGCCAAAAACATTCAGTACTTC. This codes for CSAEKRDSLAKNIQYF.

This clonotype was detected only once. This CDR3 reads CASSNRGPSLYYNSPLHF. Written as DNA, the CDR3 is TGTGCCAGCAGCAACAGGGGACCTTCTCTGTACTATAATTCACCCCTCCACTTT. The rearrangement links TRBV2 to TRBJ1-6; 7 bases are a match to TRBD1. The CDR3 extends over 18 amino acids. Germline values: CDR1 SNHLY, CDR2 FYNNEI. The junction had 14 bases not matched to a gene; V was cut back by 6 bases and J by 3 bases.

This clonotype has at least ten counts. J is TRBJ2-7 and V is TRBV12-3 or TRBV12-4, with D unresolved. The CDR3 has 13 amino acids. The V gene lost 1 base and the J gene lost 2 bases, with 6 bases spanning the gap. In DNA form, the CDR3 reads TGTGCCAGCAGTTTAGGACGGACCTACGAGCAGTACTTC. Protein sequence: CASSLGRTYEQYF.

This clonotype was seen repeatedly, ten times or more. The chain joins TRBV19 to TRBJ2-5, with D possibly being TRBD2 (6 bases). V was pared by 3 bases and J by 4 bases, with 12 bases between. This CDR3 region has 14 residues. Germline CDR1 LNHDA, CDR2 SQIVND (reference sequence). The CDR3 region is CASSMGGRRETQYF. The CDR3 DNA is TGTGCCAGTAGTATGGGTGGGAGGAGAGAGACCCAGTACTTC. The full variable domain, rest sourced from reference TRBV19 and TRBJ2-5, is DGGITQSPKYLFRKEGQNVTLSCEQNLNHDAMYWYRQDPGQGLRLIYYSQIVNDFQKGDIAEGYSVSREKKESFPLTVTSAQKNPTAFYLCASSMGGRRETQYFGPGTRLLVL.

This chain joins TRBV14 and TRBJ1-2; 9 positions match TRBD1. The V gene end was trimmed by 5 bases and the J gene end by 2 bases; junction bases not matched to a gene: 3. The CDR3 extends over 14 amino acids. Germline loops: CDR1 SGHDN, CDR2 FVKESK. CDR3 nucleotides: TGTGCCAGCAGCAGGGACAGGGTGAACTATGGCTACACCTTC. Amino acids: CASSRDRVNYGYTF.

This clonotype appeared many times. The chain links TRBV10-1 to TRBJ1-4; no clear D. The CDR3 spans 15 residues. Germline-derived CDR1 and CDR2 are WNHNN and SYGVQD (reference sequence). Trimming pared 2 bases from V and 7 bases from J, leaving 14 bases between. The CDR3 spells CASSEPASFGEKLFF. The CDR3 DNA follows: TGCGCCAGCAGTGAGCCGGCAAGTTTCGGTGAAAAACTGTTTTTT.

The rearrangement links TRBV15 to TRBJ2-5; weak D call: TRBD2 (6 bases). Between the trimmed V and J ends, which lost 5 bases and 0 bases, there was a span of 13 bases. Germline-derived CDR1 and CDR2 are LNHNV and YYDKDF (reference sequence). The CDR3 runs to 15 residues. The CDR3 region is CATSFGSGNQETQYF. As DNA, the CDR3 is TGTGCCACCAGCTTCGGTAGCGGCAACCAAGAGACCCAGTACTTC.

This chain's CDR3 is CASRTGQTYGYTF. CDR3 bases: TGTGCCAGCAGGACCGGGCAGACCTATGGCTACACCTTC. The chain is built from TRBV2 and TRBJ1-2; unclear D gene. The germline V gene has CDR1 SNHLY and CDR2 FYNNEI. The CDR3 is 13 amino acids. With 6 bases removed from V and 4 bases from J, the gap between germline ends came to 12 bases.

This chain uses TRBV2 with TRBJ1-2, with TRBD1 identical over 8 bases. Per the germline V gene, CDR1 is SNHLY and CDR2 is FYNNEI. The J segment lost 6 bases and the V segment lost 5 bases, leaving 8 bases of the junction unmatched. The CDR3 is made up of 14 amino acids. The chain's CDR3 is CASSQTRGRNGYTF. The CDR3 nucleotides are TGTGCCAGCAGTCAAACCAGGGGGCGCAATGGCTACACCTTC.

V gene TRBV24-1 combines with J gene TRBJ1-2; D may be TRBD1 (5 bases). V lost 6 bases, J lost 4 bases, and 17 bases lay in between. Germline values: CDR1 KGHDR, CDR2 SFDVKD. CDR3 length: 15 amino acids. The DNA of the CDR3 is TGTGCCACCAGTAGTGGACCCGGGACGGCCTATGGCTACACCTTC. As protein: CATSSGPGTAYGYTF.